One and the same sample provided the 4 T cell receptor beta chains below, sequenced in a study of post-analysis software for immune sequencing data (dated by TCRdb to 2013 to 2016). The paper's findings and limits, for the study overall: A handful of TRBV segments, including TRBV5-6, TRBV5-1 and TRBV20-1, were significantly more frequent in patients than controls.

The library was built by means of PCR. TCRdb records Illumina HiSeq 2500 as the sequencer. Unique molecular identifiers were incorporated into TCR beta cDNA libraries to reduce PCR and sequencing biases. Starting from the raw public reads, TCRdb applied fastp trimming at Q25, assembled clones with MiXCR and retained in-frame beta chains. Entries that share a CDR3 protein sequence are merged under the most common genes and DNA. The sample table contains roughly 400,000 distinct CDR3 sequences; only one count was recorded for approximately 42% of them. The top ten clones comprise 7.6% of the sample. Which antigens these TCRs recognize remains unknown. The specimen was blood. All receptors come from a girl aged 2 to 9 with multiple sclerosis.

The rearrangement joins TRBV5-1 to TRBJ1-2, with D possibly matching TRBD1 (6 bases). The germline CDR1 and CDR2 sequences are SGHRS and YFSETQ. This CDR3 contains 16 residues. Trimming pared 4 bases from V and 3 bases from J, leaving 19 bases between. The CDR3 DNA sequence: TGCGCCAGCAGCGGCCCGGACGGGGGCGGGGACTATGGCTACACCTTC. Translation: CASSGPDGGGDYGYTF. The entire variable domain, with the rest obtained from reference TRBV5-1 and TRBJ1-2, is as follows: KAGVTQTPRYLIKTRGQQVTLSCSPISGHRSVSWYQQTPGQGLQFLFEYFSETQRNKGNFPGRFSGRQFSNSRSEMNVSTLELGDSALYLCASSGPDGGGDYGYTFGSGTRLTVV.

J is TRBJ2-1 and V is TRBV10-2, with 14 bases identical to TRBD2. CDR3 length: 17 residues. The germline V gene encodes CDR1 WSHSY and CDR2 SAAADI. With V trimmed by 4 bases and J by 7 bases, 9 bases remained unmatched. CDR3 sequence: CASSVTSGGVGYNEQFF. DNA of the CDR3: TGCGCCAGCAGTGTGACTAGCGGGGGGGTAGGGTATAATGAGCAGTTCTTC.

This clonotype was counted only a few times. The chain couples TRBV4-1 to TRBJ2-1; D gene ambiguous. This CDR3 region has 20 residues. V gave up 7 bases and J gave up 0 bases, with 28 bases separating them. CDR1 and CDR2 (germline): MGHRA, YSYEKL. The CDR3 reads CASTMDPYEINQSSYNEQFF. The DNA of the CDR3 is TGCGCCAGCACCATGGACCCTTATGAAATTAATCAAAGCTCCTACAATGAGCAGTTCTTC.

At least ten counts were recorded for this clonotype. The chain couples TRBV12-3 or TRBV12-4 to TRBJ2-7; D could derive from TRBD1 or TRBD2 (5 bases each). The CDR3 sequence is 14 residues long. With 8 bases removed from V and 0 bases from J, the gap between germline ends came to 14 bases. CDR3 nucleotides: TGTGCCAGCCAGTCCGGGACCCACTCCTACGAGCAGTACTTC. Translation: CASQSGTHSYEQYF.